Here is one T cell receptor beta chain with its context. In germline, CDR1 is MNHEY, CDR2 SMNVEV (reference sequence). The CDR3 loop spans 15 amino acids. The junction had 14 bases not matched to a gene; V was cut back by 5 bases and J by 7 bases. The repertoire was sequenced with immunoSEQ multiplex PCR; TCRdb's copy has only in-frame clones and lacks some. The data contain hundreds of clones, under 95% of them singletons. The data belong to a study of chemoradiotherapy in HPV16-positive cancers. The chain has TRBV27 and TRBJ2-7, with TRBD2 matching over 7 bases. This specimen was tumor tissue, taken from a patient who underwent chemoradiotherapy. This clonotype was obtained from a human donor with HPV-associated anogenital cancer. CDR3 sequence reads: CASSLRSSGEGEQYF. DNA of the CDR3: TGTGCCAGCAGTCTGCGGTCTAGCGGAGAGGGGGAGCAGTACTTC.